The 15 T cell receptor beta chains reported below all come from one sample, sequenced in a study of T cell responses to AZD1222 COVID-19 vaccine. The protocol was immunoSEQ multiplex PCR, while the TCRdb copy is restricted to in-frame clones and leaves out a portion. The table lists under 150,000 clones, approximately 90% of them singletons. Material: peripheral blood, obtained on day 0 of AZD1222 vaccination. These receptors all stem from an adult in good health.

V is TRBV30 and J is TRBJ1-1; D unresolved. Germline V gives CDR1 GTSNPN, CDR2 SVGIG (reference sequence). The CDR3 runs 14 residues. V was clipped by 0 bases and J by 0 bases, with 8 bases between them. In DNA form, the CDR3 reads TGTGCCTGGAGTGTCCCAGGATTGAACACTGAAGCTTTCTTT. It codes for CAWSVPGLNTEAFF.

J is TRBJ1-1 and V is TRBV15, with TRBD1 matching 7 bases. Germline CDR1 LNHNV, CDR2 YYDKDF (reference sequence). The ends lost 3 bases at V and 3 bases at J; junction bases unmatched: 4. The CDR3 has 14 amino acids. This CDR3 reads CATSRTGPYTEAFF. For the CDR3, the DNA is TGTGCCACCAGCAGGACAGGGCCCTACACTGAAGCTTTCTTT.

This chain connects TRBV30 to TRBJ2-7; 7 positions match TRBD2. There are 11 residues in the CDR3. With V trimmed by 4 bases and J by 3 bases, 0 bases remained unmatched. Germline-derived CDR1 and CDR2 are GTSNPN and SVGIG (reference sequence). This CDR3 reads CAWTSGYEQYF. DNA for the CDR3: TGTGCCTGGACTAGCGGCTACGAGCAGTACTTC.

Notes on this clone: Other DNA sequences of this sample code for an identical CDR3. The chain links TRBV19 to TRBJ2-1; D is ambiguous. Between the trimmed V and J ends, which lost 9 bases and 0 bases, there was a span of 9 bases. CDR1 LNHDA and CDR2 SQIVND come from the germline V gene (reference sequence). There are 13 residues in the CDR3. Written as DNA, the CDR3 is TGTGCCAGCAGACCGAGCTCCTACAATGAGCAGTTCTTC. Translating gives CASRPSSYNEQFF.

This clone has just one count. CDR3 region: CASSVRTGDGYTF. In DNA form, the CDR3 reads TGCGCCAGCAGCGTAAGGACCGGGGATGGCTACACCTTC. The chain couples TRBV5-1 to TRBJ1-2; D unresolved. The germline V gene has CDR1 SGHRS and CDR2 YFSETQ. This CDR3 region has 13 residues. V lost 4 bases and J lost 6, with 13 bases in between.

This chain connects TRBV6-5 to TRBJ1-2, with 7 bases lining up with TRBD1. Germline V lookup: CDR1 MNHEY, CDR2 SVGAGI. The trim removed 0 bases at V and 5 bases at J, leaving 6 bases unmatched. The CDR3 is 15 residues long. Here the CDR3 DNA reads TGTGCCAGCAGTTACTCAGGGCAGGGGGGGTATGGCTACACCTTC. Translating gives CASSYSGQGGYGYTF.

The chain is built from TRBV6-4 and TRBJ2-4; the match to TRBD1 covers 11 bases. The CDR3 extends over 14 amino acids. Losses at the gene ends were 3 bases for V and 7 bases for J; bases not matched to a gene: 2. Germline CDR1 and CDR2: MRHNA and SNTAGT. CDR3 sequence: CASSEGTGGNIQYF. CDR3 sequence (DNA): TGTGCCAGCAGTGAGGGGACAGGGGGGAACATTCAGTACTTC.

The CDR3 spells CASRSRAQAFF. CDR3 nucleotide sequence: TGTGCCAGTAGAAGTAGGGCCCAAGCTTTCTTT. The rearrangement joins TRBV19 to TRBJ1-1, with D uncertain. V gave up 6 bases and J gave up 9 bases, with 11 bases separating them. Germline lookup yields CDR1 LNHDA and CDR2 SQIVND (reference sequence). CDR3 length: 11 residues.

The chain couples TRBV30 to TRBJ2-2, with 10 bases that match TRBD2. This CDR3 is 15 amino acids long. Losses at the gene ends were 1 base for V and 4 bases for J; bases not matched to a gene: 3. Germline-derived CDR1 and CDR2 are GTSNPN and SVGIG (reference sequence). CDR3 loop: CAWSGLAGATGELFF. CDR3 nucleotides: TGTGCCTGGAGTGGGCTAGCGGGGGCCACCGGGGAGCTGTTTTTT.

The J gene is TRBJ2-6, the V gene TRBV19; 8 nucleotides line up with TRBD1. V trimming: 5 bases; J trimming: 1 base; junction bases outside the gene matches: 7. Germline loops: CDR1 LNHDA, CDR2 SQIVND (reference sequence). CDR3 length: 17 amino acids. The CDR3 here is CASSPTGAMSGANVLTF. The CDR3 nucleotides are TGTGCCAGTAGTCCGACAGGGGCTATGTCTGGGGCCAACGTCCTGACTTTC.

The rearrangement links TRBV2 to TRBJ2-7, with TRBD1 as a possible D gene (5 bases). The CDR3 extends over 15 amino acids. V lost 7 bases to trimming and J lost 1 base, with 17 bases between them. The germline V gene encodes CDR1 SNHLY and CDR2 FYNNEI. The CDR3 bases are TGTGCCAGCACCCTCCTCGTAACAGGATCCTACGAGCAGTACTTC. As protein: CASTLLVTGSYEQYF.

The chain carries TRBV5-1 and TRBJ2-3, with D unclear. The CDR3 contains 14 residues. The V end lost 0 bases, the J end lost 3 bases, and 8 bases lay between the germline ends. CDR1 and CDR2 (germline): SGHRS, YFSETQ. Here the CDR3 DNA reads TGCGCCAGCAGCTTGGAGGTGGATACAGATACGCAGTATTTT. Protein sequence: CASSLEVDTDTQYF.

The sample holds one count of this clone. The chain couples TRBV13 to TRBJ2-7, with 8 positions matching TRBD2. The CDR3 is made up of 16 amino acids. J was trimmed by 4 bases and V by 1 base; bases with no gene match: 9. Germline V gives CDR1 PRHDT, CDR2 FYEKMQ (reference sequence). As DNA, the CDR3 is TGTGCCAGCAGCTTAGAGGGTAGCGGGAAAAAATACGAGCAGTACTTC. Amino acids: CASSLEGSGKKYEQYF. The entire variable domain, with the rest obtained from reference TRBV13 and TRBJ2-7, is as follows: AAGVIQSPRHLIKEKRETATLKCYPIPRHDTVYWYQQGPGQDPQFLISFYEKMQSDKGSIPDRFSAQQFSDYHSELNMSSLELGDSALYFCASSLEGSGKKYEQYFGPGTRLTVT.

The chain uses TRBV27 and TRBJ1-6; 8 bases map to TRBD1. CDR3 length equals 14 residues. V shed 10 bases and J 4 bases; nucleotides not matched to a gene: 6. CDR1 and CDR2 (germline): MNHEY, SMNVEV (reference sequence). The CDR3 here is CATQDRVYNSPLHF. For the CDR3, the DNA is TGTGCCACCCAGGACAGGGTTTATAATTCACCCCTCCACTTT.

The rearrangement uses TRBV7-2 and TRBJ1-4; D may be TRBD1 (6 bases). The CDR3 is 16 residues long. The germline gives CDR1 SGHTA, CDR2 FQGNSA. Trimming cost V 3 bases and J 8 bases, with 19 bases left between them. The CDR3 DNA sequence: TGTGCCAGCAGCTTGAATAAGGGACATGGGGGAGAAAAACTGTTTTTT. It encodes CASSLNKGHGGEKLFF. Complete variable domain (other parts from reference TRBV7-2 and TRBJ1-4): GAGVSQSPSNKVTEKGKDVELRCDPISGHTALYWYRQSLGQGLEFLIYFQGNSAPDKSGLPSDRFSAERTGGSVSTLTIQRTQQEDSAVYLCASSLNKGHGGEKLFFGSGTQLSVL.